This T cell receptor beta chain was observed in a study of blood T cell repertoires in COVID-19. On the study more broadly: Whether acute or convalescent, the COVID-19 samples came from the United States, Italy and Spain. Nucleic acid was either cDNA or gDNA, and it came from T cells, B-cell-depleted T cells, or PBMCs.

Per the germline V gene, CDR1 is SNHLY and CDR2 is FYNNEI. Trimming removed 6 bases from V and 4 bases from J; junction bases left unmatched: 10. This CDR3 is 16 amino acids long. In its sample, this clone was seen a few times. Original data processing: Amplifying reference gene primers gave estimates of nucleated cell counts. Clones were read by immunoSEQ multiplex PCR, and TCRdb kept only the in-frame ones, dropping some. From that table come the V and J calls and clone size; the DNA was used to work out D and trimming. The repertoire has 200,000 or so clones, about 88% of them found once; the top ten carry around 1.9%.

The source is a man aged 65 to 85 with active or convalescent COVID-19. Sequencing input: peripheral blood. The chain carries TRBV2 and TRBJ2-2; 8 bases agree with TRBD1. The CDR3 DNA follows: TGTGCCAGCAGGGTGACAGGGGCGGGTAGCACCGGGGAGCTGTTTTTT. Its translation is CASRVTGAGSTGELFF.